These T cell receptor beta chains were read from a single sample in a study of blood T cells in healthy people across ages. Via MiXCR, TCRdb re-called the 5' RACE reads, giving one row per CDR3 protein. The table records about 970,000 distinct CDR3 sequences, roughly 47% of them present only once. The sequenced sample consisted of blood. The receptors come from a woman aged 60-75 years in good health. CDR3s include the opening cysteine and the closing phenylalanine or tryptophan. D genes are given only for firm matches. Rows may omit the clone size; those that give it use once, few, many or a size class.

J gene: TRBJ2-5; clone size: NA; D gene: NA; V gene: TRBV5-1; CDR3 protein: CASSLETAKETQYF; CDR3 DNA: TGCGCCAGCAGCTTGGAGACAGCAAAAGAGACCCAGTACTTC
J gene: TRBJ2-7; clone size: NA; D gene: NA; V gene: TRBV20-1; CDR3 protein: CSAAGHDGYEQYF; CDR3 DNA: TGCAGTGCCGCAGGACACGATGGCTACGAGCAGTACTTC
J gene: TRBJ2-3; clone size: few; D gene: NA; V gene: TRBV4-1; CDR3 protein: CASSQVGRSSTDTQYF; CDR3 DNA: TGCGCCAGCAGCCAAGTGGGTCGGTCTAGCACAGATACGCAGTATTTT
J gene: TRBJ2-7; clone size: few; D gene: TRBD1; V gene: TRBV14; CDR3 protein: CASSQQDRVYEQYF; CDR3 DNA: TGTGCCAGCAGCCAGCAGGACAGGGTCTACGAGCAGTACTTC
J gene: TRBJ2-7; clone size: NA; D gene: TRBD1; V gene: TRBV6-1; CDR3 protein: CASSSRYSGQGAHEQYF; CDR3 DNA: TGTGCCAGCAGCTCCCGTTACTCGGGACAGGGGGCCCACGAGCAGTACTTC
J gene: TRBJ2-7; clone size: few; D gene: TRBD2; V gene: TRBV20-1; CDR3 protein: CSGGSSYEQYF; CDR3 DNA: TGCAGTGGCGGGAGCTCCTACGAGCAGTACTTC
J gene: TRBJ2-7; clone size: few; D gene: NA; V gene: TRBV20-1; CDR3 protein: CSARALSGPNHYEQYF; CDR3 DNA: TGCAGTGCTAGAGCGTTGAGCGGTCCTAATCACTACGAGCAGTACTTC
J gene: TRBJ2-1; clone size: NA; D gene: TRBD2; V gene: TRBV12-3/TRBV12-4; CDR3 protein: CASGGETEQFF; CDR3 DNA: TGTGCCAGCGGGGGGGAGACCGAGCAGTTCTTC
J gene: TRBJ2-3; clone size: NA; D gene: NA; V gene: TRBV7-2; CDR3 protein: CASSIALLSTDTQYF; CDR3 DNA: TGTGCCAGCAGCATCGCCCTCCTAAGCACAGATACGCAGTATTTT
J gene: TRBJ2-7; clone size: NA; D gene: TRBD2; V gene: TRBV5-1; CDR3 protein: CASSLEAAGGRAQYF; CDR3 DNA: TGCGCCAGCAGCTTGGAGGCAGCGGGAGGTAGGGCGCAGTACTTC
J gene: TRBJ1-4; clone size: few; D gene: NA; V gene: TRBV27; CDR3 protein: CASSPAGTNEKLFF; CDR3 DNA: TGTGCCAGCAGTCCGGCAGGGACTAATGAAAAACTGTTTTTT
J gene: TRBJ2-7; clone size: NA; D gene: NA; V gene: TRBV18; CDR3 protein: CASARGGDYEQYF; CDR3 DNA: TGTGCCAGCGCTCGAGGTGGGGACTACGAGCAGTACTTC
J gene: TRBJ2-7; clone size: few; D gene: TRBD1; V gene: TRBV4-3; CDR3 protein: CASSQDSGGYEQYF; CDR3 DNA: TGCGCCAGCAGCCAAGATTCAGGGGGCTACGAGCAGTACTTC
J gene: TRBJ2-7; clone size: few; D gene: NA; V gene: TRBV6-5; CDR3 protein: CASSYSREYF; CDR3 DNA: TGTGCCAGCAGTTACTCCCGCGAGTACTTC
J gene: TRBJ2-5; clone size: few; D gene: NA; V gene: TRBV7-2; CDR3 protein: CASSLDPGRVGTQYF; CDR3 DNA: TGTGCCAGCAGCTTAGACCCCGGTAGGGTCGGGACCCAGTACTTC
J gene: TRBJ2-1; clone size: few; D gene: NA; V gene: TRBV20-1; CDR3 protein: CSALSPGSGEGEQFF; CDR3 DNA: TGCAGTGCTCTATCTCCGGGATCGGGAGAGGGTGAGCAGTTCTTC
J gene: TRBJ2-1; clone size: NA; D gene: TRBD2; V gene: TRBV29-1; CDR3 protein: CSVEGAGGPFRNEQFF; CDR3 DNA: TGCAGCGTTGAAGGTGCGGGAGGCCCCTTTAGGAATGAGCAGTTCTTC
J gene: TRBJ2-7; clone size: NA; D gene: TRBD2; V gene: TRBV28; CDR3 protein: CASSPTSGRGGREQYF; CDR3 DNA: TGTGCCAGCAGCCCAACTAGCGGGAGAGGGGGTAGAGAGCAGTACTTC
J gene: TRBJ2-3; clone size: NA; D gene: TRBD2; V gene: TRBV20-1; CDR3 protein: CSAATSGVTDTQYF; CDR3 DNA: TGCAGTGCCGCTACTAGCGGGGTTACAGATACGCAGTATTTT
J gene: TRBJ2-1; clone size: once; D gene: NA; V gene: TRBV2; CDR3 protein: CAISRDQNEQFF; CDR3 DNA: TGTGCCATCAGTCGTGACCAAAATGAGCAGTTCTTC
J gene: TRBJ1-6; clone size: NA; D gene: NA; V gene: TRBV7-2; CDR3 protein: CASSSSSGSPLHF; CDR3 DNA: TGTGCCAGCAGCTCAAGTTCGGGTTCACCCCTCCACTTT
J gene: TRBJ1-1; clone size: NA; D gene: NA; V gene: TRBV12-3/TRBV12-4; CDR3 protein: CASRPHTLNTEAFF; CDR3 DNA: TGTGCCAGCAGACCCCATACCCTGAACACTGAAGCTTTCTTT
J gene: TRBJ2-7; clone size: few; D gene: NA; V gene: TRBV21-1; CDR3 protein: CASSNPSDEQYF; CDR3 DNA: TGTGCCAGCAGCAATCCCAGTGATGAGCAGTACTTC
J gene: TRBJ1-2; clone size: NA; D gene: TRBD1; V gene: TRBV4-1; CDR3 protein: CASSQDIGTGVYGYTF; CDR3 DNA: TGCGCCAGCAGCCAAGATATTGGGACAGGGGTTTATGGCTACACCTTC
J gene: TRBJ2-3; clone size: many; D gene: NA; V gene: TRBV12-3/TRBV12-4; CDR3 protein: CASSSLTDTQYF; CDR3 DNA: TGTGCCAGCAGTTCCCTCACAGATACGCAGTATTTT
J gene: TRBJ2-7; clone size: NA; D gene: NA; V gene: TRBV3-1; CDR3 protein: CASSQGEQASYEQYF; CDR3 DNA: TGTGCCAGCAGCCAAGGCGAACAGGCATCCTACGAGCAGTACTTC
J gene: TRBJ1-4; clone size: NA; D gene: TRBD1; V gene: TRBV20-1; CDR3 protein: CSARTGGGSTNEKLFF; CDR3 DNA: TGCAGTGCTAGGACAGGGGGCGGGTCGACTAATGAAAAACTGTTTTTT
J gene: TRBJ2-7; clone size: NA; D gene: NA; V gene: TRBV12-3/TRBV12-4; CDR3 protein: CASSFSGRFYEQYF; CDR3 DNA: TGTGCCAGCAGTTTCTCCGGGCGGTTCTACGAGCAGTACTTC
J gene: TRBJ2-6; clone size: few; D gene: NA; V gene: TRBV7-9; CDR3 protein: CASSLVFGANVLTF; CDR3 DNA: TGTGCCAGCAGCCTCGTATTTGGGGCCAACGTCCTGACTTTC
J gene: TRBJ2-5; clone size: once; D gene: NA; V gene: TRBV3-1; CDR3 protein: CASSQVDQETQYF; CDR3 DNA: TGTGCCAGCAGCCAAGTGGACCAGGAGACCCAGTACTTC
J gene: TRBJ2-2; clone size: NA; D gene: NA; V gene: TRBV20-1; CDR3 protein: CSARDSVTGELFF; CDR3 DNA: TGCAGTGCTAGAGATTCGGTCACCGGGGAGCTGTTTTTT
J gene: TRBJ1-5; clone size: NA; D gene: NA; V gene: TRBV4-1; CDR3 protein: CASSQGRQSEHF; CDR3 DNA: TGCGCCAGCAGCCAAGGACGACAGTCCGAGCATTTT
J gene: TRBJ1-1; clone size: NA; D gene: NA; V gene: TRBV6-1; CDR3 protein: CASKMSYQDTEAFF; CDR3 DNA: TGTGCCAGCAAAATGAGCTACCAGGACACTGAAGCTTTCTTT
J gene: TRBJ2-3; clone size: NA; D gene: TRBD1; V gene: TRBV7-9; CDR3 protein: CASSERTGSTDTQYF; CDR3 DNA: TGTGCCAGCAGCGAGAGGACAGGGAGCACAGATACGCAGTATTTT
J gene: TRBJ2-7; clone size: few; D gene: TRBD1; V gene: TRBV20-1; CDR3 protein: CSARDRWRRAGQGFYEQYF; CDR3 DNA: TGCAGTGCTAGAGATAGATGGAGGCGAGCGGGACAGGGATTCTACGAGCAGTACTTC
J gene: TRBJ2-5; clone size: NA; D gene: TRBD2; V gene: TRBV20-1; CDR3 protein: CSAPFPLAGKETQYF; CDR3 DNA: TGCAGTGCTCCTTTCCCGCTAGCGGGAAAAGAGACCCAGTACTTC
J gene: TRBJ2-5; clone size: NA; D gene: NA; V gene: TRBV24-1; CDR3 protein: CATSGAGQSYNEQYF; CDR3 DNA: TGTGCCACCAGTGGCGCAGGTCAGTCATACAATGAGCAGTACTTC
J gene: TRBJ1-1; clone size: NA; D gene: NA; V gene: TRBV7-6; CDR3 protein: CASSLVPGTTEAFF; CDR3 DNA: TGTGCCAGCAGCTTAGTCCCAGGGACCACTGAAGCTTTCTTT
J gene: TRBJ2-3; clone size: NA; D gene: NA; V gene: TRBV10-3; CDR3 protein: CAIRTTASSTDTQYF; CDR3 DNA: TGTGCCATCAGGACGACAGCCAGTAGCACAGATACGCAGTATTTT
J gene: TRBJ2-3; clone size: few; D gene: NA; V gene: TRBV2; CDR3 protein: CASSEALSASTDTQYF; CDR3 DNA: TGTGCCAGCAGTGAAGCTTTGTCAGCTAGCACAGATACGCAGTATTTT
J gene: TRBJ2-7; clone size: NA; D gene: NA; V gene: TRBV10-1; CDR3 protein: CASSESGNSYEQYF; CDR3 DNA: TGCGCCAGCAGTGAGTCTGGGAACTCCTACGAGCAGTACTTC